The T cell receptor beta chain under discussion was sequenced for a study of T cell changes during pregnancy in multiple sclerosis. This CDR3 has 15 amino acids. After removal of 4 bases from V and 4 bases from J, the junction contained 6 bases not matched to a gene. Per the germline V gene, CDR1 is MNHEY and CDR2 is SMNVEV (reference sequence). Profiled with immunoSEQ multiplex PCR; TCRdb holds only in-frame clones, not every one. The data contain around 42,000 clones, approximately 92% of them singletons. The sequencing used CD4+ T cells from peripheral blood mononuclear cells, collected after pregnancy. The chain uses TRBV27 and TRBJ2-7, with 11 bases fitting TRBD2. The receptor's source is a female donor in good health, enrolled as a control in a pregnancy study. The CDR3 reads CASSSTLAGGYEQYF. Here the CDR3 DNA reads TGTGCCAGCAGTTCCACGTTAGCGGGAGGGTACGAGCAGTACTTC.